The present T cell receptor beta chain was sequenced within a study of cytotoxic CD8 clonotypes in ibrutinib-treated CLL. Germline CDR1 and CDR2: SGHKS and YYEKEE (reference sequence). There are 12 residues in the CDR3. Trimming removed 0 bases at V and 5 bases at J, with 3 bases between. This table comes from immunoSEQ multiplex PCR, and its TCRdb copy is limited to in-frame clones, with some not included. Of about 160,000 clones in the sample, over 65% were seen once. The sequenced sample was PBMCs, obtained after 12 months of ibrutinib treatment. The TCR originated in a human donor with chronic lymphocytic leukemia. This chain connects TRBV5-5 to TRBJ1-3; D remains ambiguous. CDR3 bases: TGTGCCAGCAGCTTGGAAAGAAACACCATATATTTT. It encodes CASSLERNTIYF.